Presented here are 26 T cell receptor beta chains from one specimen sequenced in a study of blood T cell repertoires in COVID-19. The repertoire was sequenced with immunoSEQ multiplex PCR; TCRdb's copy has only in-frame clones and lacks some. The table records 65,000 to 90,000 clones, 80% to 90% of them present only once. Sequencing used peripheral blood. These receptors were obtained from a woman older than 75 with active or convalescent COVID-19.

The rearrangement links TRBV23-1 to TRBJ1-1; the D gene is possibly TRBD1 (6 bases). TRBV23-1 is identified as an open reading frame with a role that is uncertain. The germline V and J ends were trimmed by 2 bases and 2 bases, with 9 bases remaining between them. CDR3 length equals 14 residues. The CDR3 DNA sequence: TGCGCCAGCAGTCAACACAGGGATAACACTGAAGCTTTCTTT. Translation gives CASSQHRDNTEAFF.

The table lists this clone with a count of one. The rearrangement links TRBV28 to TRBJ1-2; TRBD1 matches 10 bases. J gave up 2 bases and V 10 bases, and 7 bases lay outside the gene matches. The CDR3 contains 14 residues. Germline-derived CDR1 and CDR2 are MDHEN and SYDVKM. The CDR3: CAIQGDRGNYGYTF. The CDR3, as DNA: TGTGCCATTCAAGGGGACAGGGGAAACTATGGCTACACCTTC.

In this sample, this clone turned up once. V and J are TRBV7-7 and TRBJ2-1, with 10 bases that match TRBD2. V dropped 5 bases and J dropped 2; count of bases not matched to a gene: 3. Per the germline V gene, CDR1 is SSHAT and CDR2 is FNYEAQ (reference sequence). This CDR3 is 15 amino acids long. CDR3 sequence: CASSPGLAAYNEQFF. CDR3 sequence (DNA): TGTGCCAGCAGCCCCGGACTAGCGGCCTACAATGAGCAGTTCTTC.

This clone was observed a handful of times. The rearrangement joins TRBV27 to TRBJ2-1, with D tentatively TRBD2 (5 bases). Germline assignment: CDR1 MNHEY and CDR2 SMNVEV (reference sequence). This CDR3 contains 15 residues. The V and J ends lost 6 bases and 0 bases respectively, with 12 bases between them. CDR3 region: CASSFRGGSYNEQFF. The CDR3 bases are TGTGCCAGCAGCTTCCGTGGAGGCTCCTACAATGAGCAGTTCTTC.

This chain uses TRBV4-1 with TRBJ1-4, with a possible D match to TRBD1 (6 bases). The germline V and J ends were trimmed by 6 bases and 5 bases, with 13 bases remaining between them. CDR3 size: 14 residues. Looked up from germline, CDR1 is MGHRA and CDR2 is YSYEKL. CDR3 sequence: CASSWTVPNEKLFF. DNA for the CDR3: TGCGCCAGCAGTTGGACAGTACCCAATGAAAAACTGTTTTTT.

V gene TRBV5-4 combines with J gene TRBJ1-4, with 9 bases aligning to TRBD1. J gave up 5 bases and V 5 bases, and 4 bases lay outside the gene matches. CDR3 length: 14 residues. Germline values: CDR1 SGHNT, CDR2 YYREEE (reference sequence). The CDR3 spells CASSRGQGNEKLFF. The CDR3, as DNA: TGTGCCAGCAGTAGGGGACAGGGCAATGAAAAACTGTTTTTT.

The chain links TRBV11-2 to TRBJ2-5; maybe TRBD1 (5 bases). From germline, CDR1 is SGHAT and CDR2 FQNNGV. V lost 5 bases to trimming and J lost 5 bases, with 18 bases between them. CDR3 length: 15 residues. This CDR3 is CASSMAGQGQETQYF. As DNA, the CDR3 is TGTGCCAGCAGCATGGCAGGACAAGGTCAGGAGACCCAGTACTTC.

In DNA form, the CDR3 reads TGTGCCAGCAGTTCGACAGGGGGCCTAAATCAGCCCCAGCATTTT. Its translation: CASSSTGGLNQPQHF. This chain joins TRBV28 and TRBJ1-5; 10 bases fit TRBD1. Germline assignment: CDR1 MDHEN and CDR2 SYDVKM. After removal of 4 bases from V and 4 bases from J, the junction contained 4 bases not matched to a gene. CDR3 length: 15 amino acids.

The CDR3 nucleotides are TGTGCCAGCAGTTACTCGGACAGGGTAGACACTGAAGCTTTCTTT. This codes for CASSYSDRVDTEAFF. The chain is built from TRBV6-2 or TRBV6-3 and TRBJ1-1; 8 positions match TRBD1. From germline, CDR1 is MNHEY and CDR2 SVGEGT. The V segment lost 0 bases and the J segment 3 bases; nucleotides outside the gene matches: 3. This CDR3 has 15 amino acids.

CDR3 DNA sequence: TGTGCCAGCAACAGACAGGGACCCAACAATGAGCAGTTCTTC. Amino acid sequence: CASNRQGPNNEQFF. This chain uses TRBV11-3 with TRBJ2-1; 7 positions match TRBD1. V shed 7 bases, J shed 5 bases, and the junction held 8 bases outside the gene matches. Germline CDR1 is SGHNT and CDR2 is YENEEA. The CDR3 has 14 amino acids.

The chain has TRBV6-2 or TRBV6-3 and TRBJ2-1, with D unclear. CDR3 length: 18 amino acids. Trimming took 2 bases from V and 0 from J, leaving 17 bases between them. The germline V gene encodes CDR1 MNHEY and CDR2 SVGEGT. CDR3: CASSYRLKHTDSYNEQFF. CDR3 DNA sequence: TGTGCCAGCAGTTACAGACTGAAGCATACCGACTCCTACAATGAGCAGTTCTTC.

This clone was picked up a small number of times. The CDR3 reads CSVPWGGGEAFF. The CDR3 DNA follows: TGCAGCGTTCCCTGGGGGGGTGGTGAAGCTTTCTTT. The V and J genes are TRBV29-1 and TRBJ1-1; D might be TRBD1 (5 bases). This CDR3 contains 12 residues. Trimming stripped 5 bases from V and 7 bases from J, with 14 bases between. Per germline, CDR1 SQVTM and CDR2 ANQGSEA.

This chain connects TRBV7-9 to TRBJ1-1; D possibly corresponds to TRBD1 (6 bases). The CDR3 is made up of 14 amino acids. The germline gives CDR1 SEHNR, CDR2 FQNEAQ (reference sequence). Trimming took off 3 bases at V and 5 bases at J, with 13 bases between the two ends. The CDR3 loop is CASSFAGARTEAFF. CDR3 DNA sequence: TGTGCCAGCAGCTTCGCAGGGGCCCGGACTGAAGCTTTCTTT. Combining the CDR3 with reference TRBV7-9 and TRBJ1-1 gives the whole variable domain DTGVSQNPRHKITKRGQNVTFRCDPISEHNRLYWYRQTLGQGPEFLTYFQNEAQLEKSRLLSDRFSAERPKGSFSTLEIQRTEQGDSAMYLCASSFAGARTEAFFGQGTRLTVV.

The gene calls are TRBV5-6 and TRBJ1-1, with a possible D match to TRBD1 (5 bases). This CDR3 region has 14 residues. CDR1 is SGHDT and CDR2 is YYEEEE in the germline V gene. Trimming took 2 bases from V and 1 from J, leaving 9 bases between them. As DNA, the CDR3 is TGTGCCAGCAGCTTAGGGGCGGCGAACACTGAAGCTTTCTTT. This gives the protein CASSLGAANTEAFF.

This clone came up once. This rearrangement joins TRBV19 to TRBJ1-5; 11 bases match TRBD1. Trimming cost V 4 bases and J 0 bases; bases outside gene matches: 8. The CDR3 spans 18 residues. Germline CDR1 is LNHDA and CDR2 is SQIVND (reference sequence). CDR3 bases: TGTGCCAGTAGTAAGTCGGGACAGGGGGTTTTTAGCAATCAGCCCCAGCATTTT. Translated, it gives CASSKSGQGVFSNQPQHF.

This sequence joins TRBV29-1 and TRBJ1-1; D call uncertain. V shed 2 bases and J shed 0 bases, with 7 bases lying between them. CDR1 is SQVTM and CDR2 is ANQGSEA in the germline V gene. This CDR3 has 13 residues. CDR3 loop: CSVEIQMNTEAFF. The CDR3 DNA is TGCAGCGTTGAAATACAGATGAACACTGAAGCTTTCTTT.

The gene calls are TRBV7-2 and TRBJ2-1; 9 bases agree with TRBD2. The CDR3 extends over 18 amino acids. CDR1 SGHTA and CDR2 FQGNSA come from the germline V gene. Trimming removed 8 bases from V and 5 bases from J; junction bases left unmatched: 19. For the CDR3, the DNA is TGTGCCAGCTTCGTAGGGGGAAGTCGGCGGGAGGGCGACAATGAGCAGTTCTTC. It yields the protein CASFVGGSRREGDNEQFF.

The chain couples TRBV2 to TRBJ1-6; the D gene is possibly TRBD1 (6 bases). Trimming pared 7 bases from V and 9 bases from J, leaving 13 bases between. Germline V CDR1 and CDR2: SNHLY, FYNNEI. The CDR3 is 13 residues long. The CDR3 sequence is CASNTGTSSPLHF. The DNA for the CDR3 is TGTGCCAGCAACACAGGGACGAGTTCACCCCTCCACTTT.

The chain combines TRBV12-3 or TRBV12-4 with TRBJ1-2; 12 bases line up with TRBD1. The junction had 3 bases not matched to a gene; V was cut back by 6 bases and J by 7 bases. The CDR3 covers 13 residues. The CDR3 loop reads CASRRDRGPGYTF. The CDR3 coding sequence is TGTGCCAGCAGAAGGGACAGGGGGCCTGGCTACACCTTC.

The chain combines TRBV21-1 with TRBJ2-7; TRBD1, as called in the table, went unchecked against the DNA. TRBV21-1 is a pseudogene locus. CDR3 size: 17 residues. This chain's CDR3 is CASSNGGSGQPTYEQYF. The CDR3 DNA reads TGTGCCAGCAGCAACGGGGGTTCGGGACAGCCGACCTACGAGCAGTACTTC.

The rearrangement uses TRBV6-2 or TRBV6-3 and TRBJ2-4; 9 bases line up with TRBD1. This CDR3 contains 15 residues. After removal of 5 bases from V and 7 bases from J, the junction contained 9 bases not matched to a gene. CDR1 and CDR2 from the germline V gene are MNHEY and SVGEGT. This CDR3 is CASSLSGTGYNIQYF. As DNA, the CDR3 is TGTGCCAGCAGTCTCTCCGGGACAGGGTATAACATTCAGTACTTC.

This clone occurred a few times. The rearrangement uses TRBV10-3 and TRBJ1-5; a possible D gene is TRBD1 (6 bases). V was clipped by 2 bases and J by 0 bases, with 8 bases between them. The CDR3 length is 15 residues. The germline V gene encodes CDR1 ENHRY and CDR2 SYGVKD. DNA for the CDR3: TGTGCCATCAGTGAGGGGACAAGTAGCAATCAGCCCCAGCATTTT. Translation gives CAISEGTSSNQPQHF.

The chain has TRBV7-6 and TRBJ1-3; D unclear. Between the trimmed V and J ends, which lost 4 bases and 8 bases, there was a span of 15 bases. The CDR3 loop spans 14 amino acids. CDR1 and CDR2 from the germline V gene are SGHVS and FNYEAQ. This CDR3 reads CASSYGPHGDTIYF. The CDR3 region has the DNA TGTGCCAGCAGCTATGGCCCCCACGGAGACACCATATATTTT.

The gene calls are TRBV7-9 and TRBJ1-4; D remains ambiguous. V was trimmed by 5 bases and J by 6 bases, leaving 16 bases between them. The CDR3 loop spans 15 amino acids. Germline CDR1 and CDR2: SEHNR and FQNEAQ (reference sequence). The CDR3 loop is CASSLEPGRDEKLFF. In DNA form, the CDR3 reads TGTGCCAGCAGCCTAGAGCCGGGGAGGGATGAAAAACTGTTTTTT.

The gene calls are TRBV7-2 and TRBJ2-3; D uncertain. Deletions cut 5 bases from V and 4 bases from J, with 7 bases between. This CDR3 comprises 12 residues. Germline CDR1 and CDR2: SGHTA and FQGNSA. CDR3: CASSPRSDTQYF. CDR3 sequence (DNA): TGTGCCAGCAGCCCCCGGTCAGATACGCAGTATTTT.

The rearrangement links TRBV24-1 to TRBJ2-5; 12 positions agree with TRBD2. The CDR3 runs to 16 residues. CDR1 KGHDR and CDR2 SFDVKD come from the germline V gene. J lost 4 bases, V lost 2 bases, and 4 bases had no gene match. This CDR3 reads CATSDSRTSGTETQYF. The CDR3 DNA reads TGTGCCACCAGTGATTCGAGGACTAGCGGGACAGAGACCCAGTACTTC.